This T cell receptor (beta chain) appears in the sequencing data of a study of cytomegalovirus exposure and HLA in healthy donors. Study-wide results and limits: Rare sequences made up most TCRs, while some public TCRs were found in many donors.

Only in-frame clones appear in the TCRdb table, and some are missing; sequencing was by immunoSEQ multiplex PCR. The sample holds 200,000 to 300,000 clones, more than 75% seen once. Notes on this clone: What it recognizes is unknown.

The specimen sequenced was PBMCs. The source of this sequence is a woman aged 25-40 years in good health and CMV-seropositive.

This CDR3 reads CASSLDNVSEQFF. In DNA form, the CDR3 reads TGTGCCAGCAGCTTAGATAATGTGAGTGAGCAGTTCTTC. V is TRBV11-3 and J is TRBJ2-1, with D hard to call. Germline values: CDR1 SGHNT, CDR2 YENEEA. The CDR3 is 13 residues long. Trimming removed 0 bases at V and 9 bases at J, with 9 bases between.